This T cell receptor (beta chain) is from a study of blood T cell repertoires in COVID-19 (dated by TCRdb to the early 2020s). About the study as a whole: Samples covering the acute and convalescent phases of COVID-19 were provided by collaborators in the United States, Italy and Spain. The prospective study material was composed of cDNA or gDNA derived from T cells, B-cell-depleted T cells, or PBMCs. The samples were drawn from the first 160 participants of the ongoing ImmuneRACE study and from over a thousand subjects provided by 6 global collaborators. The dataset comprised deeply sampled blood TCRbeta repertoires from subjects exposed to, actively infected with, or recovered from COVID-19. Where available, HLA class I and class II types were obtained from metadata supplied by the sample provider rather than from assay-based typing. A freely available public database, intended as a resource for researchers studying the immune response to SARS-CoV-2, is where the repertoires were released. Nearly every sample came with metadata listing a de-identified subject ID, COVID-19 status, age in years and sex.

Inclusive of the bounding cysteine and phenylalanine, the CDR3 is 17 residues long. Of all the DNA, just the CDR3 is kept, 51 bases in frame from base 1. The CDR1 and CDR2 encoded by the germline V gene (reference sequence) are LNHDA and SQIVND. V lost 7 bases and J lost 7 bases; the stretch between them is 28 bases long. This clone was seen a handful of times. The antigen it binds to is not known. No quality values exist for individual bases; no much larger clone is one base distant. Each collaborating institution followed its own protocols to collect whole blood in K2EDTA tubes. Collaborator samples were shipped for TCRbeta analysis as frozen whole blood, isolated PBMCs, or DNA extracted from either sample type. The paper as a whole reports these results and caveats: The amount of clinical and demographic metadata varied by source and participant and was provided uncurated.

TCRbeta CDR3 regions were amplified from genomic DNA by means of the immunoSEQ Assay, a bias-controlled multiplex PCR. In the paper's pipeline: Nucleated cell counts per sample were estimated from amplification of reference gene primers within the assay. To quantify the absolute abundance of each unique TCRbeta CDR3 rearrangement, sequence reads were collapsed and filtered. Productive Simpson clonality was computed per sample as the square root of Simpson's diversity index over productive rearrangements. Not all clones reach the TCRdb copy of this immuneACCESS table, which keeps in-frame sequences only. Checked studies attribute under half of the gap to unresolved V genes and leave the rest unexplained. D and trimming come from the DNA, and the V and J calls and clone size come from that table. The sample table lists roughly 43,000 clones, 90% of them with a count of one. Roughly 2.8% of the sample lies in the top ten.

The sample taken for sequencing was peripheral blood. Here the chain combines TRBV19 and TRBJ1-2; a weak D assignment points to TRBD1 (5 bases agree). The source is a man between 50 and 59 years old with active COVID-19. The CDR3 reads CASTQIGGIGMNGGYTF. The DNA reads TGTGCCAGTACCCAAATCGGGGGGATCGGTATGAATGGTGGCTACACCTTC.